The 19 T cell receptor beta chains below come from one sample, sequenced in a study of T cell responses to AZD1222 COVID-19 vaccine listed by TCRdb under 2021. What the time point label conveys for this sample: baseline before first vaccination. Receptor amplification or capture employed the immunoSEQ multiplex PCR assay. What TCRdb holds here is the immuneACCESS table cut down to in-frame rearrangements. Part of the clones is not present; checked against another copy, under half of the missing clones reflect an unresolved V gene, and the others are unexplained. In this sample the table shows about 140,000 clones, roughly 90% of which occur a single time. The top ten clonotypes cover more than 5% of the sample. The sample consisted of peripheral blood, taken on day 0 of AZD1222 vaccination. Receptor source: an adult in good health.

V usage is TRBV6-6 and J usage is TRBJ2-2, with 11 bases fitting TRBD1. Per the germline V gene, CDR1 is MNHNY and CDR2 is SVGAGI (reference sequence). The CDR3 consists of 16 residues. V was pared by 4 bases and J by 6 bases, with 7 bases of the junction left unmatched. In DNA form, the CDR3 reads TGTGCCAGCAGTTCCGCGGACAGGGGGCTGTCCGGGGAGCTGTTTTTT. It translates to CASSSADRGLSGELFF.

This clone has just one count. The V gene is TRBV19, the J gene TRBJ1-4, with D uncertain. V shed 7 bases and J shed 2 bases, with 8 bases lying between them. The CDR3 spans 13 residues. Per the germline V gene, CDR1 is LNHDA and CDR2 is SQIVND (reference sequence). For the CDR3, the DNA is TGTGCCAGTACGGAGGGCACTAATGAAAAACTGTTTTTT. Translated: CASTEGTNEKLFF.

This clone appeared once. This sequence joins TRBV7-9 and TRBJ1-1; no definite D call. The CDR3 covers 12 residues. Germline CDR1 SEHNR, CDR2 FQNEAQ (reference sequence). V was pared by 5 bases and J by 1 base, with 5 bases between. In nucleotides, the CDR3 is TGTGCCAGCAGCCAAGGGAACACTGAAGCTTTCTTT. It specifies CASSQGNTEAFF. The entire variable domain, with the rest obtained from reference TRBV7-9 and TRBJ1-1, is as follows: DTGVSQNPRHKITKRGQNVTFRCDPISEHNRLYWYRQTLGQGPEFLTYFQNEAQLEKSRLLSDRFSAERPKGSFSTLEIQRTEQGDSAMYLCASSQGNTEAFFGQGTRLTVV.

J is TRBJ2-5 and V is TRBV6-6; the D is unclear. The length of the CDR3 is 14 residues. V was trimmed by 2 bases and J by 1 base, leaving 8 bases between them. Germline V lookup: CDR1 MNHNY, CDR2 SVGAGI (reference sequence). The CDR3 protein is CASSYRAAQETQYF. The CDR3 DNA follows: TGTGCCAGCAGTTACCGGGCAGCCCAAGAGACCCAGTACTTC.

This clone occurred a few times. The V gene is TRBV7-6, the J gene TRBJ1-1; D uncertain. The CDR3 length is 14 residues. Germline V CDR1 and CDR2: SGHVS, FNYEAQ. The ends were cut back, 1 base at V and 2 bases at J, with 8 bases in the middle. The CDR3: CASSLVSGNTEAFF. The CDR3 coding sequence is TGTGCCAGCAGCTTAGTGTCCGGAAACACTGAAGCTTTCTTT.

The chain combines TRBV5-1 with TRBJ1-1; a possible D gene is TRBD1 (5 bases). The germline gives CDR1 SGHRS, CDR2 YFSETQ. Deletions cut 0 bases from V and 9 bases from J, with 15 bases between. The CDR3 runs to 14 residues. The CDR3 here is CASSLGHDSAQAFF. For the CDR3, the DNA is TGCGCCAGCAGCTTGGGGCATGACAGCGCTCAAGCTTTCTTT.

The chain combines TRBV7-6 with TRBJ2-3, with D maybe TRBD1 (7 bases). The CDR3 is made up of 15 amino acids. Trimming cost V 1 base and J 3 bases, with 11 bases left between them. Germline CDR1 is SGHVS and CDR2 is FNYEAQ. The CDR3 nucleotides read TGTGCCAGCAGCTTAGACCCAGGGGGGACAGATACGCAGTATTTT. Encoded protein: CASSLDPGGTDTQYF. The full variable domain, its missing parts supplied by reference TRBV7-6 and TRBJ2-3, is GAGVSQSPRYKVTKRGQDVALRCDPISGHVSLYWYRQALGQGPEFLTYFNYEAQQDKSGLPNDRFSAERPEGSISTLTIQRTEQRDSAMYRCASSLDPGGTDTQYFGPGTRLTVL.

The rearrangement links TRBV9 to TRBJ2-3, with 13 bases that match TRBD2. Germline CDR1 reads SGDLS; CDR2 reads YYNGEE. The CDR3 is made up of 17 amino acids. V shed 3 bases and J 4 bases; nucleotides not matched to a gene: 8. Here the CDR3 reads CASSAPLLAGGPDTQYF. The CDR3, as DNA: TGTGCCAGCAGCGCCCCCTTACTAGCGGGAGGGCCAGATACGCAGTATTTT.

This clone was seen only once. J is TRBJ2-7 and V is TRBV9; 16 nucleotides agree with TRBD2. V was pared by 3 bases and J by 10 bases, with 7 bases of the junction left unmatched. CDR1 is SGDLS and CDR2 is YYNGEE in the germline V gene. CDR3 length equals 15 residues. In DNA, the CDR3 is TGTGCCAGCAGCGCAGGGACTAGCGGGAGGGTAACCCAGTACTTC. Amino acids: CASSAGTSGRVTQYF.

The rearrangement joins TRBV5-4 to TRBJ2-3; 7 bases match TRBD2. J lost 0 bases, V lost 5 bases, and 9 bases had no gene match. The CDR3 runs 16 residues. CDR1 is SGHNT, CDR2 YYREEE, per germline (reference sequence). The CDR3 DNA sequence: TGTGCCAGCAGGGCTGGGACTACAACTAGCACAGATACGCAGTATTTT. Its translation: CASRAGTTTSTDTQYF. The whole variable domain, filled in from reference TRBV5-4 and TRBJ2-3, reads ETGVTQSPTHLIKTRGQQVTLRCSSQSGHNTVSWYQQALGQGPQFIFQYYREEENGRGNFPPRFSGLQFPNYSSELNVNALELDDSALYLCASRAGTTTSTDTQYFGPGTRLTVL.

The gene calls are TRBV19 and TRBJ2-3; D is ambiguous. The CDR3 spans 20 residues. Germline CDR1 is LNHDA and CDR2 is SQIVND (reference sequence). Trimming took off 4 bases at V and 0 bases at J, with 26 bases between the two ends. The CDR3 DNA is TGTGCCAGTAGTAGCCCAAGAGTAGCTTCTCTTTCGGCTAGCACAGATACGCAGTATTTT. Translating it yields CASSSPRVASLSASTDTQYF.

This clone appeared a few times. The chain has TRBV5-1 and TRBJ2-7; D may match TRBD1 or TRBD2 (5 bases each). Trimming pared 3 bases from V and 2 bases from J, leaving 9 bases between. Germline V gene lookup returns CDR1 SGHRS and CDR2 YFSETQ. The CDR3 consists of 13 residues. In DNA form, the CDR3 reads TGCGCCAGCAGCTGGGACGCGGCCTACGAGCAGTACTTC. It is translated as CASSWDAAYEQYF.

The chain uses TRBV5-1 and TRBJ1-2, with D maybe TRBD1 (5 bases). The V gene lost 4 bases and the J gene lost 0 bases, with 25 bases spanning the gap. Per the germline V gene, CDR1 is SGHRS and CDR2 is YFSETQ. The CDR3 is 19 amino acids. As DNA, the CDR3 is TGCGCCAGCAGCCCACCGGGGGGGACGGCTTTATATTCTAACTATGGCTACACCTTC. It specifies CASSPPGGTALYSNYGYTF.

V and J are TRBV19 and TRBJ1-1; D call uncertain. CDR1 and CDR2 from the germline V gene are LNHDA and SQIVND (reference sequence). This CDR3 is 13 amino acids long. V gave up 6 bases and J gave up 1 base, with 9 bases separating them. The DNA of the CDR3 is TGTGCCAGTAGGACCCTACAGAACACTGAAGCTTTCTTT. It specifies CASRTLQNTEAFF.

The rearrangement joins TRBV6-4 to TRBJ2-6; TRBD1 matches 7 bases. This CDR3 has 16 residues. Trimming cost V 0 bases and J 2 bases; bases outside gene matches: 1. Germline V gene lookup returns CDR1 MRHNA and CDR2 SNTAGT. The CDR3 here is CASSDSGGAGANVLTF. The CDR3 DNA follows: TGTGCCAGCAGTGACTCAGGGGGCGCTGGGGCCAACGTCCTGACTTTC.

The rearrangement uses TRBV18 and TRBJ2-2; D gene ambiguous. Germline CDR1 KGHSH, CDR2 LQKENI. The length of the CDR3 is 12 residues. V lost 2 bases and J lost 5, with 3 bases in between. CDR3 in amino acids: CASSPTTGELFF. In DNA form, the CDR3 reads TGTGCCAGCTCACCAACGACCGGGGAGCTGTTTTTT.

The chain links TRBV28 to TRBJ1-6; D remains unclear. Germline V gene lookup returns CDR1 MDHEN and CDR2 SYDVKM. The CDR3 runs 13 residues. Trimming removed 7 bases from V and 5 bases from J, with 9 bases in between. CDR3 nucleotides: TGTGCCAGCACCACGCACGATAATTCACCCCTCCACTTT. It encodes CASTTHDNSPLHF.

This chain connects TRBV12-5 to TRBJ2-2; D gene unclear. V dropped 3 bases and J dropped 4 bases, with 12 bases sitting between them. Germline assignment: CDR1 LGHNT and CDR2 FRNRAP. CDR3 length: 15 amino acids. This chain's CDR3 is CASGFLGIRTGELFF. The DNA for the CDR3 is TGTGCTAGTGGTTTCTTGGGGATTCGCACCGGGGAGCTGTTTTTT.

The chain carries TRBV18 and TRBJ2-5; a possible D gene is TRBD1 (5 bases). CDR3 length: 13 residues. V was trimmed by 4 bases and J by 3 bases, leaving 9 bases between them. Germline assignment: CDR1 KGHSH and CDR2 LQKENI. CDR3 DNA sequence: TGTGCCAGCTCACTGACAGAGAAAGAGACCCAGTACTTC. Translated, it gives CASSLTEKETQYF.